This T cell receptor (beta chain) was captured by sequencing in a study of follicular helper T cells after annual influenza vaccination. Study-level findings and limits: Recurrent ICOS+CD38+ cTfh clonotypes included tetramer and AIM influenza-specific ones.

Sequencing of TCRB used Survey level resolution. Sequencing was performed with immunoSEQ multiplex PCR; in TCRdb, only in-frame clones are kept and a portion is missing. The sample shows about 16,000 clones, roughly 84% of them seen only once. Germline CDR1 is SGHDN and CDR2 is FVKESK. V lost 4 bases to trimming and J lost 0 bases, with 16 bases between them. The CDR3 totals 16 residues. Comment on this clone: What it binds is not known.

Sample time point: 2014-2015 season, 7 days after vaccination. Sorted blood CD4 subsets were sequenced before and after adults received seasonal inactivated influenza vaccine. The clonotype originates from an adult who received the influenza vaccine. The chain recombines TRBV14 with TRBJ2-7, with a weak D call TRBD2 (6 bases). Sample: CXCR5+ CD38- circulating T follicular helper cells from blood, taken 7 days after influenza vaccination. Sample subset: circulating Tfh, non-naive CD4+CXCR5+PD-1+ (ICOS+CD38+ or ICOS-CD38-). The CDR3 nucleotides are TGTGCCAGCAGCCCAGGAGGGGACGGATACTCCTACGAGCAGTACTTC. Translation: CASSPGGDGYSYEQYF.